Given below is one T cell receptor beta chain in context. As yet, its antigen is unknown. The protocol was immunoSEQ multiplex PCR, while the TCRdb copy is restricted to in-frame clones and leaves out a portion. The data show approximately 140,000 clones, with approximately 90% seen just once and roughly 2.8% held by the top ten. These data are taken from a study of T cell responses to AZD1222 COVID-19 vaccine. The wider study: The study pooled second doses at about 4 or about 12 weeks.

The CDR3 has 15 residues. Per germline, CDR1 MNHEY and CDR2 SVGAGI. V trimming: 4 bases; J trimming: 2 bases; junction bases outside the gene matches: 6. Findings and limits, study-wide: Within unmutated variant regions lay the reported targets of nearly half of spike-specific TCRs. It should be noted that donors were predominantly white British and more often female, and clonal diversity was possibly underestimated.

The receptor was derived from an adult in good health. Sequencing used peripheral blood, obtained on day 0 of AZD1222 vaccination. This rearrangement joins TRBV6-5 to TRBJ2-7; 9 bases map to TRBD1. CDR3 region: CASSWTGEAAYEQYF. In nucleotides, the CDR3 is TGTGCCAGCAGTTGGACAGGGGAGGCGGCCTACGAGCAGTACTTC.